The rows below give T cell receptor beta chains drawn from one sample of a study of cytomegalovirus exposure and HLA in healthy donors. The assay was immunoSEQ multiplex PCR, and TCRdb's table has in-frame clones only and misses some. This sample yields about 120,000 clones, of which less than 85% are seen a single time; over 2.5% belongs to the top ten. Sequencing input: PBMCs. The receptors come from a male donor in good health and CMV-seronegative. Both conserved end residues are part of each CDR3. A D gene is named only where the DNA matches it firmly. Expanded clones get a size class; other rows say once, few or many, or leave the size out.

v_gene	j_gene	d_gene	abundance	CDR3nt	CDR3aa
TRBV2	TRBJ2-5	-	-	TGTGCCAGCAGTGTAGAGGTACAAGAGACCCAGTACTTC	CASSVEVQETQYF
TRBV6-1	TRBJ1-1	-	-	TGTGCCAGCAGTGCCAAGCAGACGGGGAACACTGAAGCTTTCTTT	CASSAKQTGNTEAFF
TRBV4-3	TRBJ2-7	-	-	TGCGCCAGCAGCCAAGATTGGGGCGGACCCAGCTACGAGCAGTACTTC	CASSQDWGGPSYEQYF
TRBV4-3	TRBJ2-2	-	-	TGCGCCAGCAGCCAAGGCCCCGGGGGATTAACCGGGGAGCTGTTTTTT	CASSQGPGGLTGELFF
TRBV19	TRBJ1-4	-	-	TGTGCCAGTAGTATAGTGGGCACTAATGAAAAACTGTTTTTT	CASSIVGTNEKLFF
TRBV5-4	TRBJ2-7	TRBD2	once	TGTGCCAGCAGCTTGAGGCGGGAGGCACACTACGAGCAGTACTTC	CASSLRREAHYEQYF
TRBV11-2	TRBJ2-4	-	-	TGTGCCAGCAGCTTAGATGGAGACATTCAGTACTTC	CASSLDGDIQYF
TRBV29-1	TRBJ1-1	-	-	TGCAGCGCCCTAGGACAGAACACTGAAGCTTTCTTT	CSALGQNTEAFF
TRBV28	TRBJ2-4	-	-	TGTGCCAGCAGTCGAACTAGCTCGCTAGCCAAAAACAGTCAGTACTTC	CASSRTSSLAKNSQYF
TRBV5-6	TRBJ2-3	-	-	TGTGCCAGCAGCCCCGGGGATGGGCCCAGGGATACGCAGTATTTT	CASSPGDGPRDTQYF
TRBV19	TRBJ2-7	TRBD1	-	TGTGCCAGTAGTACTACAGGGGGCATCTACGAGCAGTACTTC	CASSTTGGIYEQYF
TRBV7-2	TRBJ2-2	TRBD2	once	TGTGCCAGCAGCTTAGTTAGCGGGGGGAACACCGGGGAGCTGTTTTTT	CASSLVSGGNTGELFF
TRBV30	TRBJ1-5	-	few	TGTGCCTGGAGTGTTGGACAGATAAATCAGCCCCAGCATTTT	CAWSVGQINQPQHF
TRBV29-1	TRBJ1-2	-	-	TGCAGCGTTAGCCGTCAGCAGGCTCATGGCTACACCTTC	CSVSRQQAHGYTF
TRBV28	TRBJ2-3	-	-	TGTGCCAGCAGTTTACCCCCGGGTCAAACCAGCACAGATACGCAGTATTTT	CASSLPPGQTSTDTQYF
TRBV7-8	TRBJ1-1	-	-	TGTGCCAGCACCTCACAGGGTCCGAACACTGAAGCTTTCTTT	CASTSQGPNTEAFF
TRBV25-1	TRBJ2-1	TRBD2	-	TGTGCCAGCAGTGGAGTCACTCTAACTAGCGGGGGGTACAATGAGCAGTTCTTC	CASSGVTLTSGGYNEQFF
TRBV9	TRBJ2-3	-	-	TGTGCCAGCAGCGTAGGTGGGGCCCCTAGCACAGATACGCAGTATTTT	CASSVGGAPSTDTQYF
TRBV29-1	TRBJ1-2	TRBD1	few	TGCAGCGTTGGGGACAGCTATGGCTACACCTTC	CSVGDSYGYTF
TRBV6-5	TRBJ1-1	-	few	TGTGCCAGCAGTTCCGGGTGGCAGGGCACTGAAGCTTTCTTT	CASSSGWQGTEAFF
TRBV5-4	TRBJ2-7	-	-	TGTGCCAGCAGCCCACCCCAGACTAGTCCCCCCTACGAGCAGTACTTC	CASSPPQTSPPYEQYF
TRBV5-6	TRBJ2-7	-	-	TGTGCCAGCAGCTCGGGTCCCGCCGACGAGCAGTACTTC	CASSSGPADEQYF
TRBV2	TRBJ1-2	TRBD1	-	TGTGCCAGCGTCTATGGGACAGTATATGGCTACACCTTC	CASVYGTVYGYTF
TRBV5-5	TRBJ2-4	TRBD1	-	TGTGCCAGCAGCGCACGGACAGGGGAGCTTCGGTGGGCCAAAAACAGTCAGTACTTC	CASSARTGELRWAKNSQYF
TRBV7-9	TRBJ1-2	TRBD1	few	TGTTCCAGCAGCTTAGGCCCGACAGGGTCCGTCTATGGCTACACCTTC	CSSSLGPTGSVYGYTF
TRBV7-8	TRBJ1-1	TRBD1	-	TGTGCCAGCAGTTACCGGACAGGGGGCGGAGGGACTGAAGCTTTCTTT	CASSYRTGGGGTEAFF
TRBV30	TRBJ2-7	-	-	TGTGCCTGGAGTGTCCCCCGGTACTACGAGCAGTACTTC	CAWSVPRYYEQYF
TRBV27	TRBJ1-1	-	-	TGTGCCAGCAGTTCGACAGGTAGACGTTTAACTGGGGCTTTCTTT	CASSSTGRRLTGAFF